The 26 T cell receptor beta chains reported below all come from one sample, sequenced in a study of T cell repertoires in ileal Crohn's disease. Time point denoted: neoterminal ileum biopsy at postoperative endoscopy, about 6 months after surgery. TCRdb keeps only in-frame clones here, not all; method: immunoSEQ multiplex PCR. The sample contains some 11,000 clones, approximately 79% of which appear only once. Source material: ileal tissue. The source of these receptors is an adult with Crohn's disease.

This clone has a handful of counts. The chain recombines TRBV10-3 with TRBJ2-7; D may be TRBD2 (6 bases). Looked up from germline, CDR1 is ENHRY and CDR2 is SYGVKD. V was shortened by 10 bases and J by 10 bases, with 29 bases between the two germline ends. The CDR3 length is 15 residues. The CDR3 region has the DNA TGTGCCACCAGGGTTTTCTGGAGGGTGGGCGCCCAACAGTACTTC. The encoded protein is CATRVFWRVGAQQYF.

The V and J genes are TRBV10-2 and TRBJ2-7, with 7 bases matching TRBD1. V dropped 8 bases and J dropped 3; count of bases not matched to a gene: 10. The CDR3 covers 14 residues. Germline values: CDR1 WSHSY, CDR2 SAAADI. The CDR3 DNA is TGCGCCAGCGCTGACAGGGCCCTCATCTACGAGCAGTACTTC. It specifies CASADRALIYEQYF.

CDR3 in amino acids: CASSRQGAGELFF. In DNA, the CDR3 is TGTGCCAGTAGTCGACAGGGCGCCGGGGAGCTGTTTTTT. The chain links TRBV19 to TRBJ2-2, with 7 bases that match TRBD1. The V gene end was trimmed by 5 bases and the J gene end by 6 bases; junction bases not matched to a gene: 3. The CDR3 has 13 amino acids. Per germline, CDR1 LNHDA and CDR2 SQIVND (reference sequence).

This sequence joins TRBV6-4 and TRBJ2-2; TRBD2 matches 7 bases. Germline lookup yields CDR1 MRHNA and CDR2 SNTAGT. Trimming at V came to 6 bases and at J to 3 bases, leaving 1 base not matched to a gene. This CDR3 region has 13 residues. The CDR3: CASSAGDTGELFF. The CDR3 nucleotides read TGTGCCAGCAGCGCGGGAGACACCGGGGAGCTGTTTTTT.

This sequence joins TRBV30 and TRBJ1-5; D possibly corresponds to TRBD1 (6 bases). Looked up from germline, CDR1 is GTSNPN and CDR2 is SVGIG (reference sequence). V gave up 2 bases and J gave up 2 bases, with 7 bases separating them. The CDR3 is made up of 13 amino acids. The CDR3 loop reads CAWSNRGNQPQHF. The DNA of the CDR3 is TGTGCCTGGAGTAACAGGGGCAATCAGCCCCAGCATTTT.

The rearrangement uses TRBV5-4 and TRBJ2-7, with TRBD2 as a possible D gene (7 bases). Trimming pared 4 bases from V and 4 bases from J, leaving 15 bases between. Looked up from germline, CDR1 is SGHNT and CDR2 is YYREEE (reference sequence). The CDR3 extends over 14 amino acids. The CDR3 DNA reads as TGTGCCAGCAGCCGGGGGGACAACCATTACGAGCAGTACTTC. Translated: CASSRGDNHYEQYF.

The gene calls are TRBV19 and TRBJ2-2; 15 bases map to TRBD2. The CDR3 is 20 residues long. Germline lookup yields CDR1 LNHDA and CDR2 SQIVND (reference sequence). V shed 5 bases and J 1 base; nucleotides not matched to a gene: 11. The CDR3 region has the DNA TGTGCCAGTAGTCCCCAACCCGGACTAGCGGGGGGGTGGAACACCGGGGAGCTGTTTTTT. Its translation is CASSPQPGLAGGWNTGELFF.

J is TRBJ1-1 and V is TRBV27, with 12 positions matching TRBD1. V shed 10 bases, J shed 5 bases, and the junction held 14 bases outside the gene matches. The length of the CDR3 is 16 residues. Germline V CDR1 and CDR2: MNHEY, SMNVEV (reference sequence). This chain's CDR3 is CANPTGTGGWGTEAFF. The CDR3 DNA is TGTGCCAACCCCACCGGGACAGGGGGCTGGGGGACTGAAGCTTTCTTT.

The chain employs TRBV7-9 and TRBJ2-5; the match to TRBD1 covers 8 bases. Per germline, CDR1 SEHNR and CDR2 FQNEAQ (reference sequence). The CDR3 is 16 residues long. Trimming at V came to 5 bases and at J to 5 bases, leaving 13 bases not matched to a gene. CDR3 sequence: CASSPHTGGEWETQYF. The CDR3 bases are TGTGCCAGCAGCCCCCATACAGGGGGTGAGTGGGAGACCCAGTACTTC.

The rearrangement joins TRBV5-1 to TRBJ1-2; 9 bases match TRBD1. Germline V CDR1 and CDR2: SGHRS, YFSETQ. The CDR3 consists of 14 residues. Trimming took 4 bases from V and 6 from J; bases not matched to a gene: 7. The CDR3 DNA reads TGCGCCAGCAGCGCGGGACAGGGCAAAAATGGCTACACCTTC. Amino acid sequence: CASSAGQGKNGYTF.

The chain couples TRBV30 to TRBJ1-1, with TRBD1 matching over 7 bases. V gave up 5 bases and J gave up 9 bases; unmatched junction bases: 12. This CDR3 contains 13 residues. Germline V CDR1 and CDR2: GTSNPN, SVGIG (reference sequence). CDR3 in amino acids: CAWEGAPIRKAFF. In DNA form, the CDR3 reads TGTGCCTGGGAGGGGGCTCCTATCAGAAAAGCTTTCTTT.

This chain's CDR3 is CASSSTRSNEQFF. The CDR3 DNA reads TGTGCCAGCAGCTCTACTAGAAGCAATGAGCAGTTCTTC. This chain joins TRBV7-6 and TRBJ2-1; D might be TRBD2 (5 bases). Germline CDR1 is SGHVS and CDR2 is FNYEAQ. This CDR3 spans 13 amino acids. Trimming removed 4 bases at V and 6 bases at J, with 10 bases between.

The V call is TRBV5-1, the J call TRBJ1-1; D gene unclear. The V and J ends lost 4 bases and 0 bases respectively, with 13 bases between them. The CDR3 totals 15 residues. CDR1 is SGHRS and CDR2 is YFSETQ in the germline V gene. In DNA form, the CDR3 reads TGCGCCAGCAGCCAAGATAGCGGAGTGAACACTGAAGCTTTCTTT. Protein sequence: CASSQDSGVNTEAFF.

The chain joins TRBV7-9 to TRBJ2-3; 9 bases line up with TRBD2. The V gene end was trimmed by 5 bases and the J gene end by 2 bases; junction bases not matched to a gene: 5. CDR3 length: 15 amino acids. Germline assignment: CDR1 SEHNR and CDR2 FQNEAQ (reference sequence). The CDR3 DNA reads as TGTGCCAGCAGCCCAGGACTAGCGCTCACAGATACGCAGTATTTT. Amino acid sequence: CASSPGLALTDTQYF.

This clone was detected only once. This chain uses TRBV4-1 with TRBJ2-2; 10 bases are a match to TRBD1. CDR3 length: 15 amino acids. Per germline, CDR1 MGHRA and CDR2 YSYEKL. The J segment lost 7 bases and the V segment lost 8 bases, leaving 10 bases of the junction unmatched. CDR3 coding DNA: TGCGCCAGCGGCACGACAGGGGGCGTTATCGGGGAGCTGTTTTTT. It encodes CASGTTGGVIGELFF.

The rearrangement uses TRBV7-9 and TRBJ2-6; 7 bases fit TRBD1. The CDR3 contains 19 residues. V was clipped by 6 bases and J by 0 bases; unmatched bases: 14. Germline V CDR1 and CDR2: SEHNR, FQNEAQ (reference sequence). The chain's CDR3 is CASRPATRQGHSGANVLTF. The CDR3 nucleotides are TGTGCCAGCAGGCCAGCCACCCGACAGGGACACTCTGGGGCCAACGTCCTGACTTTC.

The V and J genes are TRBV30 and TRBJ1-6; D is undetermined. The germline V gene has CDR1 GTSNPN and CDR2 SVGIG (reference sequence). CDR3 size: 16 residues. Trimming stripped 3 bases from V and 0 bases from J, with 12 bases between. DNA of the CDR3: TGTGCCTGGAGACTAGGAACCAGCTCCTATAATTCACCCCTCCACTTT. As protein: CAWRLGTSSYNSPLHF.

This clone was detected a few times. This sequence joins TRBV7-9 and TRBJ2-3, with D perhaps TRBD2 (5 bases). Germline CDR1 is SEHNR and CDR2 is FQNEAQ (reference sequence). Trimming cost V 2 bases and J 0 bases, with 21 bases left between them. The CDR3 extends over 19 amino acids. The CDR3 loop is CASSLPILRTVASTDTQYF. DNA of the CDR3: TGTGCCAGCAGCTTACCTATTCTTCGGACTGTTGCTAGCACAGATACGCAGTATTTT.

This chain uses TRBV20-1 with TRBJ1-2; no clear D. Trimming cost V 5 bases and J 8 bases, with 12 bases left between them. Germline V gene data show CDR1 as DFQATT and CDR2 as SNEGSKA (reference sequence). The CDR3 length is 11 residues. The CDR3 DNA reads TGCAGTGCTCCATACCCGAGCGGCTACACCTTC. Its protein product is CSAPYPSGYTF.

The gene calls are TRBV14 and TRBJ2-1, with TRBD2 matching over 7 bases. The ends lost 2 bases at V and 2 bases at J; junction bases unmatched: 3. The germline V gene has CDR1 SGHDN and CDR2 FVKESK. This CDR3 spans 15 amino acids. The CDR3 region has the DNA TGTGCCAGCAGCCAAATGGGGGGGGCCTACAATGAGCAGTTCTTC. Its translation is CASSQMGGAYNEQFF.

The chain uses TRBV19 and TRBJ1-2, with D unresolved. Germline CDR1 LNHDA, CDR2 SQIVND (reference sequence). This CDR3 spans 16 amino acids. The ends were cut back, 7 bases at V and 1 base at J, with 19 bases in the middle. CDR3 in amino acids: CASTERAGRLNYGYTF. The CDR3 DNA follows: TGTGCCAGTACCGAACGGGCGGGCAGGCTTAACTATGGCTACACCTTC.

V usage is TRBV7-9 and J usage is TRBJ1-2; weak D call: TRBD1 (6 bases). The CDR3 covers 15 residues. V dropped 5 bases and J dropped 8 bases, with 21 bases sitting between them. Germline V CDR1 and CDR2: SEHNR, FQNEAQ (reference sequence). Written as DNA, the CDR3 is TGTGCCAGCAGCACCCGCACAGGGCTCCCCGGGGGCTACACCTTC. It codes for CASSTRTGLPGGYTF. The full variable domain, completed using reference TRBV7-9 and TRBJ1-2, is DTGVSQNPRHKITKRGQNVTFRCDPISEHNRLYWYRQTLGQGPEFLTYFQNEAQLEKSRLLSDRFSAERPKGSFSTLEIQRTEQGDSAMYLCASSTRTGLPGGYTFGSGTRLTVV.

The CDR3 nucleotides read TGTGCCAGCTCACCAGCCGCTGGGCTCTCTGGAAACACCATATATTTT. Its protein is CASSPAAGLSGNTIYF. J is TRBJ1-3 and V is TRBV18; D is ambiguous. Trimming took off 2 bases at V and 0 bases at J, with 11 bases between the two ends. This CDR3 region has 16 residues. Germline lookup yields CDR1 KGHSH and CDR2 LQKENI.

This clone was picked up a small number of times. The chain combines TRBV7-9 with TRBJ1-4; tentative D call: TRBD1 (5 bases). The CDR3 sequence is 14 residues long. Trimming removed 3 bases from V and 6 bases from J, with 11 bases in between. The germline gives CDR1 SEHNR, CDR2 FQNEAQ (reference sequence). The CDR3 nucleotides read TGTGCCAGCAGCTTCGGGACTGCCGATGAAAAACTGTTTTTT. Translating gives CASSFGTADEKLFF.

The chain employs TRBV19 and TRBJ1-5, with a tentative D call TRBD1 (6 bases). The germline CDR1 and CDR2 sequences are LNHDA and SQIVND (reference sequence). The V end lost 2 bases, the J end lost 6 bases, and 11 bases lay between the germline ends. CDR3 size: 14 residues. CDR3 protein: CASSIQGSSQPQHF. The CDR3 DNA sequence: TGTGCCAGTAGTATACAGGGGTCGAGTCAGCCCCAGCATTTT.

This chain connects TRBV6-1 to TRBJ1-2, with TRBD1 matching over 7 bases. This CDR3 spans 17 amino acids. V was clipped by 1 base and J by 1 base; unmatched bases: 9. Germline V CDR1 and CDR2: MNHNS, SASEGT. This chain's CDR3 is CASSEGRGQSNNYGYTF. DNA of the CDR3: TGTGCCAGCAGTGAAGGCAGGGGACAGAGCAATAACTATGGCTACACCTTC.